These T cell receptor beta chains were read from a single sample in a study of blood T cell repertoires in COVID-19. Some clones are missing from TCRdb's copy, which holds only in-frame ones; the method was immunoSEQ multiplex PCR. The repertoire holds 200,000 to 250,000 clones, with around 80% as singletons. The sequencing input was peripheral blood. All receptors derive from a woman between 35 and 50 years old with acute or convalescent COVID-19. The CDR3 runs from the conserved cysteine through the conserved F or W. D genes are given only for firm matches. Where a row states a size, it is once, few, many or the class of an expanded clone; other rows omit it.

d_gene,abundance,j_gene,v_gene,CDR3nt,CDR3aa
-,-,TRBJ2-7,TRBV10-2,TGCGCCAGCAGTGAGGTTGCGGGGGCCTCCTACGAGCAGTACTTC,CASSEVAGASYEQYF
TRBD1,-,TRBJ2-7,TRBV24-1,TGTGCCACCAGTGATCTGGCCTACCTCCCCGGGACAGGGGGCTCCTACGAGCAGTACTTC,CATSDLAYLPGTGGSYEQYF
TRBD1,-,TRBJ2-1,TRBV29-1,TGCAGCGTTGAAGGGACAGGGGCTACCAATGAGCAGTTCTTC,CSVEGTGATNEQFF
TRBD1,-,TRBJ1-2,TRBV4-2,TGTGCCAGCAGCCAAGAGGTTAGGACAGGGGGCTCCAAGGGGTATGGCTACACCTTC,CASSQEVRTGGSKGYGYTF
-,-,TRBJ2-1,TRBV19,TGTGCCAGTAGTATAGATAACTTCGAGGCCGCCTACAATGAGCAGTTCTTC,CASSIDNFEAAYNEQFF
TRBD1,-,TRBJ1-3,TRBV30,TGTGCCTGGAGCACCGGACAGGGGTTGTGGGACTCTGGAAACACCATATATTTT,CAWSTGQGLWDSGNTIYF
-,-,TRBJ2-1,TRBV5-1,TGCGCCAGCAGCTTCGGCGGGGGCGAGTACAATGAGCAGTTCTTC,CASSFGGGEYNEQFF
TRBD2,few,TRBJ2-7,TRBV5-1,TGCGCCAGCAGCTCCACGGGACTAGACTACGAGCAGTACTTC,CASSSTGLDYEQYF
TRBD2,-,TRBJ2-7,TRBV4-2,TGTGCCAGCAGCCAAGATAGTACGACTAGCCCCTCCTACGAGCAGTACTTC,CASSQDSTTSPSYEQYF
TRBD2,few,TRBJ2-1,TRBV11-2,TGTGCCAGCAGCTTGCGCAAGACCTTAGCGGGAGGGCCTAATGAGCAGTTCTTC,CASSLRKTLAGGPNEQFF
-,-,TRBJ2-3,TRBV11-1,TGTGCCAGCAGCCCTAGGGAGGGCACAGATACGCAGTATTTT,CASSPREGTDTQYF
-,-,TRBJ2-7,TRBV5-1,TGCGCCAGCAGCTTCAACTACGAGCAGTACTTC,CASSFNYEQYF
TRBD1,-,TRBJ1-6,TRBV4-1,TGCGCCAGCAACAAAGGGACAGGGGTTTCACCCCTCCACTTT,CASNKGTGVSPLHF
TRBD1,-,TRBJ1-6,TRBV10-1,TGCGCCAGCAAGCCCCTCTCCGGACAGGGCCTAAATTCACCCCTCCACTTT,CASKPLSGQGLNSPLHF
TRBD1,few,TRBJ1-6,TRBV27,TGTGCCAGCAGACCCCGGACAGGCTATAATTCACCCCTCCACTTT,CASRPRTGYNSPLHF
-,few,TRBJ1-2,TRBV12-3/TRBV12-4,TGTGCCAGCAGTTTAGGAGGCCTTAATGGCTACACCTTC,CASSLGGLNGYTF
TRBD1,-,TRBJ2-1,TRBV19,TGTGCCAGTAGTACAGGGGGCAATGAGCAGTTCTTC,CASSTGGNEQFF
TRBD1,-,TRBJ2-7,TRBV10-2,TGCGCCAGCACCAAACCGACCTACAGGGGCGATTTTTCCTACGAGCAGTACTTC,CASTKPTYRGDFSYEQYF
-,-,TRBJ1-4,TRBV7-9,TGTGCCAGCAGCTCGCGACAGGCCCTTAATGAAAAACTGTTTTTT,CASSSRQALNEKLFF
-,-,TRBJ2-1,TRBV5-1,TGCGCCAGCAGCTTGGAAGGAGGGGAGTACAATGAGCAGTTCTTC,CASSLEGGEYNEQFF
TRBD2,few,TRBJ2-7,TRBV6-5,TGTGCCAGCCTACCTGATGGCGGGGGGGAGCAGTACTTC,CASLPDGGGEQYF
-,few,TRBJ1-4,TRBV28,TGTGCCAGCAGTCCGCCCGGGGTATTCAATGAAAAACTGTTTTTT,CASSPPGVFNEKLFF
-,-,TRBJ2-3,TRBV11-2,TGTGCCAGCAGCAATAGGGGTCCAGATACGCAGTATTTT,CASSNRGPDTQYF
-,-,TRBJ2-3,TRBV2,TGTGCCACCTACCCCGCCCGGGGTACAGATACGCAGTATTTT,CATYPARGTDTQYF
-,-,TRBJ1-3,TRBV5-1,TGCGCCAGCAGCTTGGACGGACAGGGAAACACCATATATTTT,CASSLDGQGNTIYF
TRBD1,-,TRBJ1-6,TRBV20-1,TGCAGTGCTAGTGAGGACAGGAATTCACCCCTCCACTTT,CSASEDRNSPLHF
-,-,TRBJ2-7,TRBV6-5,TGTGCCAGCGGACAACGTCCACCCTCCTACGAGCAGTACTTC,CASGQRPPSYEQYF
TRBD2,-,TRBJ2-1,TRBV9,TGTGCCAGCAGCGAAGGGAGCGGGGGGGCCTTCAATGAGCAGTTCTTC,CASSEGSGGAFNEQFF
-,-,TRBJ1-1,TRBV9,TGTGCCAGCAGCCCCCTTTCAGGGAGGTGGGTTAACACTGAAGCTTTCTTT,CASSPLSGRWVNTEAFF
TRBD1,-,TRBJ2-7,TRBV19,TGTGCCAGCACCACAGGGGGTGGGTACGAGCAGTACTTC,CASTTGGGYEQYF
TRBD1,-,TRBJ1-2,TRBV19,TGTGCCAGTAGTATAAGACCCGGGGCAGGGGGATTCAACTATGGCTACACCTTC,CASSIRPGAGGFNYGYTF
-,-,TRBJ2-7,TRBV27,TGTGCCAGCAGTTTTGGAGAGTACTACGAGCAGTACTTC,CASSFGEYYEQYF
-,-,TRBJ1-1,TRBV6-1,TGTGCCAGCAGTGATTCTGGATGGGCCAACACTGAAGCTTTCTTT,CASSDSGWANTEAFF
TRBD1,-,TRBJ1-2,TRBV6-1,TGTGCCAGCAGTGAAGCGGGGACAGGGTGGCGCTACACCTTC,CASSEAGTGWRYTF
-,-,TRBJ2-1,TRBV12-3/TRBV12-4,TGTGCCAGCTCTGGACAGAATGAGCAGTTCTTC,CASSGQNEQFF
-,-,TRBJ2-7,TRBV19,TGTGCCAGTAGTAAACTGGGGGCGGACGAGCAGTACTTC,CASSKLGADEQYF
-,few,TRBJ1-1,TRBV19,TGTGCCAGTAGTATGGGGACACTGAACACTGAAGCTTTCTTT,CASSMGTLNTEAFF
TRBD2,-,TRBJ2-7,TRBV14,TGTGCCAGCAGTTGGGGCGGGAGCTCCGAGCAGTACTTC,CASSWGGSSEQYF
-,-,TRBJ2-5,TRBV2,TGTGCCAGCAGTCCCGGCCACGGTCGGGAGCCCCAGTACTTC,CASSPGHGREPQYF
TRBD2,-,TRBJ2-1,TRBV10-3,TGTGCCATCAGTGATCAAACTAGCGGGGGTAATGAGCAGTTCTTC,CAISDQTSGGNEQFF
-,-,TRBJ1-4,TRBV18,TGTGCCAGCTCACCCCAGGGGTCAACTAATGAAAAACTGTTTTTT,CASSPQGSTNEKLFF